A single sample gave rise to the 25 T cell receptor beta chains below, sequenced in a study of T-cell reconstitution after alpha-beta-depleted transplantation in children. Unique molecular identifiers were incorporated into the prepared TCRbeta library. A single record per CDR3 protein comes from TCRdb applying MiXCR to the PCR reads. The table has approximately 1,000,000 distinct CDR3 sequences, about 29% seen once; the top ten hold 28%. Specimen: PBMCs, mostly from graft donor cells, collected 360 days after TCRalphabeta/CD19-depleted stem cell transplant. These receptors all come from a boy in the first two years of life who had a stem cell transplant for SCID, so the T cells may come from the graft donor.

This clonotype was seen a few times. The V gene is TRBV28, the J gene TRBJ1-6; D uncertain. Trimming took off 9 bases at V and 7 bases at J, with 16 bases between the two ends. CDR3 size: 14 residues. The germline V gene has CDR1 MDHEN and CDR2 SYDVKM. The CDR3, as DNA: TGTGCCAGTTCCTGGGAGGCCCAGAATTCACCCCTCCACTTT. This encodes CASSWEAQNSPLHF.

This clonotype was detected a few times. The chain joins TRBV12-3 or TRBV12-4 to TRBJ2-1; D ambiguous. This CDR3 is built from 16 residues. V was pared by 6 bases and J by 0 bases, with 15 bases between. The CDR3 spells CASRGTPTSSYNEQFF. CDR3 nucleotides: TGTGCCAGCAGGGGTACGCCGACAAGCTCCTACAATGAGCAGTTCTTC.

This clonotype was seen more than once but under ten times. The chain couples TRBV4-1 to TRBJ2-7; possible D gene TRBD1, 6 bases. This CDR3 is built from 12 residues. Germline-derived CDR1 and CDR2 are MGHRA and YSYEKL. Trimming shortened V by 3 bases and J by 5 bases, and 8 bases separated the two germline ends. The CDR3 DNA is TGCGCCAGCAGCCAGGGGGCTGACGAGCAGTACTTC. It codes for CASSQGADEQYF.

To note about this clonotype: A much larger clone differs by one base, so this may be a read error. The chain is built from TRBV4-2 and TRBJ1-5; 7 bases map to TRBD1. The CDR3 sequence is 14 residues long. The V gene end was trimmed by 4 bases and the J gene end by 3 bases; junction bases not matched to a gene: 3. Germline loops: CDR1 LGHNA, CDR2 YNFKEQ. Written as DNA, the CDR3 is TGTGCCAGCAGCCCCGGACAGGACAATCAGCCCCAGCATTTT. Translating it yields CASSPGQDNQPQHF.

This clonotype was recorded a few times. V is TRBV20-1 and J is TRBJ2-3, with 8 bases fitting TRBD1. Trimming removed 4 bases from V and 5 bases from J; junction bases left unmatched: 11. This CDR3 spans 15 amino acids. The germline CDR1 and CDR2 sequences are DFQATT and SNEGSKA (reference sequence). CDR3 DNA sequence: TGCAGTGCTACGAACCCCAGGGGGCGGGGAGATACGCAGTATTTT. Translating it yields CSATNPRGRGDTQYF.

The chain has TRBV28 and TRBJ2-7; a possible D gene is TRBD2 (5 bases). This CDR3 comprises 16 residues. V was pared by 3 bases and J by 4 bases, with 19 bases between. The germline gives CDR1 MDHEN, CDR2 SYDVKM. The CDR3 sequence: CASSFHEGLGPYEQYF. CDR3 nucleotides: TGTGCCAGCAGTTTTCACGAGGGATTAGGCCCTTACGAGCAGTACTTC.

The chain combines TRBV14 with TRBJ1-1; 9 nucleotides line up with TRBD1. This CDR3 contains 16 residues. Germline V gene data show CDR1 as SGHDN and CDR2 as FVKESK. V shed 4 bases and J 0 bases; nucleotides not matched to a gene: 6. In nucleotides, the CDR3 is TGTGCCAGCAGCCTCCGGACAGGGGTCATGAACACTGAAGCTTTCTTT. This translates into CASSLRTGVMNTEAFF.

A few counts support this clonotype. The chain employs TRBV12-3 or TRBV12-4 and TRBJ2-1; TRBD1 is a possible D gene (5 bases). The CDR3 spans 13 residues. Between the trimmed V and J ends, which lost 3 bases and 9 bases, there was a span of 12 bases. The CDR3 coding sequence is TGTGCCAGCAGTTTTGGACAAAGGGGTGAGCAGTTCTTC. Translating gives CASSFGQRGEQFF.

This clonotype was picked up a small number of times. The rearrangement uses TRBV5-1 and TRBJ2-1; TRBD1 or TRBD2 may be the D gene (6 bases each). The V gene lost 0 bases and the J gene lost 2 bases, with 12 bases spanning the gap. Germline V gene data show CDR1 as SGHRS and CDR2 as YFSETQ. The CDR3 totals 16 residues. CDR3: CASSLVGGRPYNEQFF. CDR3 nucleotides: TGCGCCAGCAGCTTGGTAGGGGGGCGCCCCTACAATGAGCAGTTCTTC.

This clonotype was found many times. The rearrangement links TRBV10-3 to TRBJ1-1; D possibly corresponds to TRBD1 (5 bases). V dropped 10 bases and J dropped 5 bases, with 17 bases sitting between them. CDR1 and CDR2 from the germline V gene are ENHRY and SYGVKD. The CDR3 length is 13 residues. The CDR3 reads CATRWGGETEAFF. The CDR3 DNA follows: TGTGCCACTCGGTGGGGGGGAGAGACTGAAGCTTTCTTT.

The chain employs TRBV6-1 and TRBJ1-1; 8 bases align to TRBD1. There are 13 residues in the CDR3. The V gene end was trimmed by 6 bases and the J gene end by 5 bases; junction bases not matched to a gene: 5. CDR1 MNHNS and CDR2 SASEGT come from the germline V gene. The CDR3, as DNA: TGTGCCAGCAGGGACAGGGAGTCGACTGAAGCTTTCTTT. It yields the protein CASRDRESTEAFF.

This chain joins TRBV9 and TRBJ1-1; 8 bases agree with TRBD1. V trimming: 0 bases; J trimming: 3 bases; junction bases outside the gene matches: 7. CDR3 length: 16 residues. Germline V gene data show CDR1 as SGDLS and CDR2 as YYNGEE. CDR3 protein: CASSVGFETGDTEAFF. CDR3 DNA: TGTGCCAGCAGCGTAGGTTTTGAGACAGGGGACACTGAAGCTTTCTTT.

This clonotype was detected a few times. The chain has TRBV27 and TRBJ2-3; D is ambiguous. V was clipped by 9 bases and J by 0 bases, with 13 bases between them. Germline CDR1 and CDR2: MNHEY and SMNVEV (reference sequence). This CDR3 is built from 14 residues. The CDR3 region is CASALTLSTDTQYF. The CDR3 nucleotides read TGTGCCAGTGCACTTACCCTCAGCACAGATACGCAGTATTTT.

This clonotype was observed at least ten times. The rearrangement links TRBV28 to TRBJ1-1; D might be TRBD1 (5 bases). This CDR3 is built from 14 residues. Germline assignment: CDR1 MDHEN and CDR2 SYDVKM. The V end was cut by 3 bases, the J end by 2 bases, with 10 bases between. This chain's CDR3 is CASSLGGINTEAFF. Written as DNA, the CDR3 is TGTGCCAGCAGTTTGGGGGGGATAAACACTGAAGCTTTCTTT. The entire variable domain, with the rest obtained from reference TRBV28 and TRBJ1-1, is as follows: DVKVTQSSRYLVKRTGEKVFLECVQDMDHENMFWYRQDPGLGLRLIYFSYDVKMKEKGDIPEGYSVSREKKERFSLILESASTNQTSMYLCASSLGGINTEAFFGQGTRLTVV.

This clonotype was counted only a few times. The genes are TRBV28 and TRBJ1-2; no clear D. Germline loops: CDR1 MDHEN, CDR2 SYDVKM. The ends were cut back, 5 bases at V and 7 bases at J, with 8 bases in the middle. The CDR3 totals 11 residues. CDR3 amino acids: CASSQIGGYTF. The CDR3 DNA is TGTGCCAGCAGTCAAATCGGTGGCTACACCTTC.

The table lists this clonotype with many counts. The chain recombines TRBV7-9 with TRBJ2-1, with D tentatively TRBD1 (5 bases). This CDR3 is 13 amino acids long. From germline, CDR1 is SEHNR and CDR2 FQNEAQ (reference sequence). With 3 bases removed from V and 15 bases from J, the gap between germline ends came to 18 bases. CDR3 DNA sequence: TGTGCCAGCAGCTTGGACACTCGACTGCCGGCGTTCTTC. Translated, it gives CASSLDTRLPAFF.

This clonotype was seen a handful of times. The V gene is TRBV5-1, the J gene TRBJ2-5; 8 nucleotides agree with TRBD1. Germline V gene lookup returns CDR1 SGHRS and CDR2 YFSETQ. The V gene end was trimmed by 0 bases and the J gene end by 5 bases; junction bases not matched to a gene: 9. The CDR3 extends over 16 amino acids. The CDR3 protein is CASSLVQGAPTETQYF. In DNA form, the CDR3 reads TGCGCCAGCAGCTTGGTGCAGGGGGCGCCAACGGAGACCCAGTACTTC. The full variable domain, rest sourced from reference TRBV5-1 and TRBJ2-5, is KAGVTQTPRYLIKTRGQQVTLSCSPISGHRSVSWYQQTPGQGLQFLFEYFSETQRNKGNFPGRFSGRQFSNSRSEMNVSTLELGDSALYLCASSLVQGAPTETQYFGPGTRLLVL.

The CDR3 nucleotides are TGTGCCAGCAGACCCCTGACTCTAGCGAGGGAGACCCAGTACTTC. It yields the protein CASRPLTLARETQYF. The rearrangement links TRBV6-1 to TRBJ2-5; D perhaps matches TRBD2 (6 bases). This CDR3 has 15 residues. V lost 6 bases and J lost 5, with 19 bases in between. Germline loops: CDR1 MNHNS, CDR2 SASEGT.

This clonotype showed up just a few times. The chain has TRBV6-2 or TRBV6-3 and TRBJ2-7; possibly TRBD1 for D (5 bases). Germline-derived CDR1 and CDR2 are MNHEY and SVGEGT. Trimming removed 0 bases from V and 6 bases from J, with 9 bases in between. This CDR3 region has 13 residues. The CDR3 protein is CASSYSGRVEQYF. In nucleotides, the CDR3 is TGTGCCAGCAGTTACTCCGGCAGGGTCGAGCAGTACTTC.

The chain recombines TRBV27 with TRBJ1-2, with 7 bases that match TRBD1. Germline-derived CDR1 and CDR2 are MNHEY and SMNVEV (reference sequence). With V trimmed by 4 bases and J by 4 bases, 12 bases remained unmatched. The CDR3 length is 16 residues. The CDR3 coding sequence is TGTGCCAGCAGTTCTCTGATAACGACAGGGCCCTATGGCTACACCTTC. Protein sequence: CASSSLITTGPYGYTF.

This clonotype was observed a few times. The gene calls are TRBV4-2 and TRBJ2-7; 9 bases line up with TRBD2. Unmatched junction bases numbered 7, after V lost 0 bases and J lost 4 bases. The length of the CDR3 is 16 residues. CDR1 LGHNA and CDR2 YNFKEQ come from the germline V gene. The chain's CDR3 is CASSQDLAGGRYEQYF. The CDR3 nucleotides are TGTGCCAGCAGCCAAGACTTGGCGGGGGGGCGATACGAGCAGTACTTC.

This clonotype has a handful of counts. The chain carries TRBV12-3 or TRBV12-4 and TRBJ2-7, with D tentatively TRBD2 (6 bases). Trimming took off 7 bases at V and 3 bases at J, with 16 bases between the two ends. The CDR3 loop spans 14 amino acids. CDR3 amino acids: CASTLRERIYEQYF. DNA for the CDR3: TGTGCCAGCACTCTTCGGGAGCGGATCTACGAGCAGTACTTC.

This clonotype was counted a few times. The CDR3 here is CASSSGLAGGIYEQYF. In DNA form, the CDR3 reads TGTGCCAGCAGCTCGGGACTAGCGGGGGGCATCTACGAGCAGTACTTC. The J gene is TRBJ2-7, the V gene TRBV5-8; 15 nucleotides line up with TRBD2. The CDR3 is 16 residues long. Germline CDR1 and CDR2: SGHTS and YDEGEE. The J segment lost 3 bases and the V segment lost 3 bases, leaving 4 bases of the junction unmatched.

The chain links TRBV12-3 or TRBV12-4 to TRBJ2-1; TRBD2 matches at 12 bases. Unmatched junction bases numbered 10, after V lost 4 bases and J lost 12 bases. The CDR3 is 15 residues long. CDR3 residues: CASSSQTSGGFRQFF. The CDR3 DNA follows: TGTGCCAGCAGTTCCCAGACTAGCGGGGGATTTCGGCAGTTCTTC.

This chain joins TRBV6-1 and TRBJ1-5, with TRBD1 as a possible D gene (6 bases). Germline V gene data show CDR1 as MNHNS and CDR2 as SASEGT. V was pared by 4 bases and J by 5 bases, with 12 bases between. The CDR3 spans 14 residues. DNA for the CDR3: TGTGCCAGCAGTGTACAGGGAATAGATCAGCCCCAGCATTTT. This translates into CASSVQGIDQPQHF.